This T cell receptor (beta chain) was sequenced in a study of cytomegalovirus exposure and HLA in healthy donors. General study findings and limits: Previous analysis showed most TCR beta V segments were productive about 87% or about 30% of the time.

The PCR employed 60 Vbeta primers together with 13 Jbeta primers. Clones were sequenced by immunoSEQ multiplex PCR, and TCRdb holds only the in-frame ones, with some missing. The profile covers around 140,000 clones, with 60% to 80% appearing a single time and approximately 0.99% taken by the ten largest. For this clone: Its antigen is as yet unknown.

The germline V gene encodes CDR1 SGHVS and CDR2 FQNEAQ. Trimming removed 2 bases at V and 0 bases at J, with 14 bases between. The CDR3 has 16 amino acids. The receptor was derived from a male donor in good health and CMV-seronegative. Material: PBMCs. The chain recombines TRBV7-8 with TRBJ2-7; maybe TRBD1 (6 bases). The CDR3 nucleotides are TGTGCCAGCAGCTTATTGGTGACAGGTCTCTCCTACGAGCAGTACTTC. Encoded protein: CASSLLVTGLSYEQYF.